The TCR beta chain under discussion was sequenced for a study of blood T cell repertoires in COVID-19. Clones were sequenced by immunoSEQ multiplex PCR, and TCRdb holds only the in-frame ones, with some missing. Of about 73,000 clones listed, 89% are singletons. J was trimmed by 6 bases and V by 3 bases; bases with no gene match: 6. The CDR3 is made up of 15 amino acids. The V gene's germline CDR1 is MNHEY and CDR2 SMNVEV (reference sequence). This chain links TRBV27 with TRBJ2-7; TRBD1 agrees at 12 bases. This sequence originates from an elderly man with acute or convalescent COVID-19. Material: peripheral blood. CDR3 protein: CASSFSGTGGGEQYF. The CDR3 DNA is TGTGCCAGCAGTTTCTCCGGGACAGGGGGCGGCGAGCAGTACTTC.